These T cell receptor beta chains were read from a single sample in a study of neurological immune-mediated disorders. TCRdb reprocessed the 5' RACE reads with MiXCR, giving one entry per CDR3 protein. The table has tens of thousands of distinct CDR3 sequences, roughly 2.5% seen once; the top ten hold 2% to 3%. What was sequenced was PBMCs. The receptors originated from a man aged 45-65 years with multiple sclerosis. Each CDR3 is given with its conserved first and last residue. The order of the fields is clone size, J gene, D gene, V gene, CDR3 protein, CDR3 DNA. D genes are given only for firm matches. Where a row states a size, it is once, few, many or the class of an expanded clone; other rows omit it.

.	TRBJ2-7	.	TRBV4-2	CASSQGLSYEQYF	TGTGCCAGCAGCCAAGGGCTAAGTTACGAGCAGTACTTC
.	TRBJ2-7	.	TRBV5-1	CASSLAERDGEQYF	TGCGCCAGCAGCCTCGCGGAACGGGATGGCGAGCAGTACTTC
many	TRBJ2-5	.	TRBV5-1	CASSIMNPEETQYF	TGCGCCAGCAGCATCATGAATCCGGAAGAGACCCAGTACTTC
many	TRBJ1-2	.	TRBV6-5	CASSDGPHYGYTF	TGTGCCAGCAGTGACGGGCCCCATTATGGCTACACCTTC
many	TRBJ2-5	.	TRBV5-1	CASSLVMGGQETQYF	TGCGCCAGCAGCTTGGTAATGGGGGGCCAAGAGACCCAGTACTTC
many	TRBJ1-6	.	TRBV5-6	CASSFGLPDNSPLHF	TGTGCCAGCAGCTTCGGACTCCCGGATAATTCACCCCTCCACTTT
many	TRBJ2-7	.	TRBV20-1	CSASRLQPYEQYF	TGCAGTGCTAGTAGACTCCAACCCTACGAGCAGTACTTC
many	TRBJ1-5	.	TRBV20-1	CSASMPQPQHF	TGCAGTGCTAGTATGCCACAGCCCCAGCATTTT
many	TRBJ1-2	.	TRBV6-5	CASSRSRTFFYGYTF	TGTGCCAGCAGTCGGTCACGCACCTTTTTCTATGGCTACACCTTC
many	TRBJ2-1	.	TRBV10-2	CASKGLSYNEQFF	TGCGCCAGCAAGGGGTTATCCTACAATGAGCAGTTCTTC
many	TRBJ2-7	.	TRBV20-1	CSASDFNYEQYF	TGCAGTGCTAGCGACTTTAACTACGAGCAGTACTTC
many	TRBJ2-5	.	TRBV7-2	CASSFAGGGETQYF	TGTGCCAGCAGCTTCGCAGGGGGAGGAGAGACCCAGTACTTC
many	TRBJ2-1	TRBD2	TRBV28	CASSPVAGGYNEQFF	TGTGCCAGCAGTCCGGTAGCGGGGGGGTACAATGAGCAGTTCTTC
many	TRBJ1-5	.	TRBV7-9	CASSPGHSLEPQHF	TGTGCCAGCAGCCCGGGCCACAGCCTCGAGCCCCAGCATTTT
many	TRBJ2-7	TRBD1	TRBV5-1	CASSKGTGPYEQYF	TGCGCCAGCAGCAAAGGGACAGGGCCCTACGAGCAGTACTTC
many	TRBJ2-2	.	TRBV6-5	CASRSITGELFF	TGTGCCAGCAGGAGCATCACCGGGGAGCTGTTTTTT
few	TRBJ2-7	.	TRBV9	CASSVGPFAPDSSYEQYF	TGTGCCAGCAGCGTAGGCCCTTTTGCCCCAGATAGCTCCTACGAGCAGTACTTC
many	TRBJ2-7	.	TRBV5-1	CASSSGLDYEQYF	TGCGCCAGCTCCTCCGGGTTGGACTACGAGCAGTACTTC
many	TRBJ1-5	.	TRBV20-1	CSARDSGVGNQPQHF	TGCAGTGCTAGAGATTCAGGGGTTGGTAATCAGCCCCAGCATTTT
many	TRBJ1-2	.	TRBV20-1	CSASTENYGYTF	TGCAGTGCTAGTACAGAGAACTATGGCTACACCTTC